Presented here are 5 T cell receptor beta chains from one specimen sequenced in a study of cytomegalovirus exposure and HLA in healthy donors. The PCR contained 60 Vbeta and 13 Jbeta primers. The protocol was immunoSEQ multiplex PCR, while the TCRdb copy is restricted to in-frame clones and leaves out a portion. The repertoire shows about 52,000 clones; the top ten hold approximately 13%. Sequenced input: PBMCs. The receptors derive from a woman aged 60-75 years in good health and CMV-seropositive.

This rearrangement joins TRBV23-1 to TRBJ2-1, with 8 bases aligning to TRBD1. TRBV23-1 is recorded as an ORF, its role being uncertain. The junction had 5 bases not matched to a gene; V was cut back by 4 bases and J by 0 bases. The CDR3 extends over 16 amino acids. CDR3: CASSLGQGNSYNEQFF. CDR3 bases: TGCGCCAGCAGTCTAGGACAGGGAAACTCCTACAATGAGCAGTTCTTC.

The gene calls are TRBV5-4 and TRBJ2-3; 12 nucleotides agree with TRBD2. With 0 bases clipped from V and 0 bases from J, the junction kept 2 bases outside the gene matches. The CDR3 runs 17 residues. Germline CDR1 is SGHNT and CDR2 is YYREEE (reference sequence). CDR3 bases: TGTGCCAGCAGCTTGGCTACTAGCGGGGGGAGCACAGATACGCAGTATTTT. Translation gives CASSLATSGGSTDTQYF.

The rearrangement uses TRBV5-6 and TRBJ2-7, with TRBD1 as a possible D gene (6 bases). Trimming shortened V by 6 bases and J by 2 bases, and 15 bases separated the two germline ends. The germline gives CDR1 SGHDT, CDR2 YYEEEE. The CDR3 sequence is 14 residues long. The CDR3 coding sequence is TGTGCCAGCACCACCAGGGGAAATACCTACGAGCAGTACTTC. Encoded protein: CASTTRGNTYEQYF. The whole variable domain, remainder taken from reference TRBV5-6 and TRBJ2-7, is DAGVTQSPTHLIKTRGQQVTLRCSPKSGHDTVSWYQQALGQGPQFIFQYYEEEERQRGNFPDRFSGHQFPNYSSELNVNALLLGDSALYLCASTTRGNTYEQYFGPGTRLTVT.

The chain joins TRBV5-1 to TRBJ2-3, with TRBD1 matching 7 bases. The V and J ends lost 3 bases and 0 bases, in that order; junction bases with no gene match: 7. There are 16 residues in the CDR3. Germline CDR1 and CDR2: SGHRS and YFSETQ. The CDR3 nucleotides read TGCGCCAGCAGCTCCGGGACAGTTACTAGCACAGATACGCAGTATTTT. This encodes CASSSGTVTSTDTQYF.

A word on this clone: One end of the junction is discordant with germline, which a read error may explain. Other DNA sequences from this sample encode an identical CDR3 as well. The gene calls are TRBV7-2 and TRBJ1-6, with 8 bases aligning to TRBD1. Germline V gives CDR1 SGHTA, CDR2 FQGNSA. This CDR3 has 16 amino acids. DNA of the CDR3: TGTGCCAGCAGCCTGTGGACAGGGAAGAGCAATTCACCCCTACACTTT. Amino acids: CASSLWTGKSNSPLHF.